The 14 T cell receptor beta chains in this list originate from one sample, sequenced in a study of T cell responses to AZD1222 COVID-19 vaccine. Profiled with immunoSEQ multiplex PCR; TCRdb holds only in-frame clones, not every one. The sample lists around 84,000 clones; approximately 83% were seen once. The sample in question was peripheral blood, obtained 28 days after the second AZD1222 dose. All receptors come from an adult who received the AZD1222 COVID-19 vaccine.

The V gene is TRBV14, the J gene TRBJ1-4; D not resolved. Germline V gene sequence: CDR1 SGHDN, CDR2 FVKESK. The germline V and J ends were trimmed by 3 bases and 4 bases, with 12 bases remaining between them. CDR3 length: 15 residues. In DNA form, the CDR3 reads TGTGCCAGCAGCCACCGGAGGGAGGGTAATGAAAAACTGTTTTTT. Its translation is CASSHRREGNEKLFF.

The CDR3 bases are TGCGCCAGCAGCCAAGATCCCCTCCGGGGTAGAGATGAGCAGTTCTTC. This gives the protein CASSQDPLRGRDEQFF. The chain recombines TRBV4-1 with TRBJ2-1; possibly TRBD2 for D (5 bases). V gave up 0 bases and J gave up 8 bases, with 17 bases separating them. CDR1 and CDR2 from the germline V gene are MGHRA and YSYEKL. The CDR3 consists of 16 residues.

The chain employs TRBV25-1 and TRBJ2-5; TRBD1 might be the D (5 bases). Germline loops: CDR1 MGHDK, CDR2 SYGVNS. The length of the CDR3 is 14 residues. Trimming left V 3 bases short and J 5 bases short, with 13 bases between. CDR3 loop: CASSDRVGKETQYF. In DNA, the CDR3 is TGTGCCAGCAGTGACAGGGTGGGTAAGGAGACCCAGTACTTC. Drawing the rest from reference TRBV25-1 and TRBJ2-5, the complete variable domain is EADIYQTPRYLVIGTGKKITLECSQTMGHDKMYWYQQDPGMELHLIHYSYGVNSTEKGDLSSESTVSRIRTEHFPLTLESARPSHTSQYLCASSDRVGKETQYFGPGTRLLVL.

Written as DNA, the CDR3 is TGTGCCAGCAGTTCAGGGGGCGGGAGCCTCTATGGCTACACCTTC. Its protein product is CASSSGGGSLYGYTF. This rearrangement joins TRBV6-5 to TRBJ1-2; 8 bases are shared with TRBD1. The CDR3 runs to 15 residues. With 4 bases clipped from V and 4 bases from J, the junction kept 8 bases outside the gene matches. The germline gives CDR1 MNHEY, CDR2 SVGAGI.

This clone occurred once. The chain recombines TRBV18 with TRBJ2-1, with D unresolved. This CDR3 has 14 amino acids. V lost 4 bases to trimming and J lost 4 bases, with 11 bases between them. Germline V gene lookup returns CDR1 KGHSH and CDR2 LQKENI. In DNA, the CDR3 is TGTGCCAGCTCACTAACTGACGGATACAATGAGCAGTTCTTC. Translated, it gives CASSLTDGYNEQFF.

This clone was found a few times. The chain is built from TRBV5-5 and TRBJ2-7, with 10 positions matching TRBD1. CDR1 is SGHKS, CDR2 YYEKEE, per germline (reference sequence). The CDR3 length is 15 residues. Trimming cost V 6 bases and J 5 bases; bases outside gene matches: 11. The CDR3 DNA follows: TGTGCCAGCACCTCCTCGACAGGGGGCGTCCACGAGCAGTACTTC. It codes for CASTSSTGGVHEQYF.

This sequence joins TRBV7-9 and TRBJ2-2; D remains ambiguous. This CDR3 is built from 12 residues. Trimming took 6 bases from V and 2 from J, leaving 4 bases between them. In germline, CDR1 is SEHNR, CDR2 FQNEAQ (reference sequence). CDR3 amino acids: CASRPNTGELFF. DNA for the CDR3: TGTGCCAGCAGACCAAACACCGGGGAGCTGTTTTTT.

The CDR3 loop is CASSLDRVSSYNEQFF. CDR3 bases: TGTGCCAGCAGCTTAGACAGGGTTAGCTCCTACAATGAGCAGTTCTTC. The rearrangement links TRBV11-2 to TRBJ2-1; tentatively, D is TRBD1 (5 bases). Germline CDR1 SGHAT, CDR2 FQNNGV. The CDR3 loop spans 16 amino acids. V shed 0 bases and J shed 0 bases, with 9 bases lying between them.

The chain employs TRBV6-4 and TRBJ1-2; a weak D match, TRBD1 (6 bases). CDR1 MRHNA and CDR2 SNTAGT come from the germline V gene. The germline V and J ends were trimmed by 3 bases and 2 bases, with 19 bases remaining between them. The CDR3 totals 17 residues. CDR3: CASSEQAGTSWNYGYTF. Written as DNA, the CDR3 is TGTGCCAGCAGTGAACAAGCCGGGACATCATGGAACTATGGCTACACCTTC.

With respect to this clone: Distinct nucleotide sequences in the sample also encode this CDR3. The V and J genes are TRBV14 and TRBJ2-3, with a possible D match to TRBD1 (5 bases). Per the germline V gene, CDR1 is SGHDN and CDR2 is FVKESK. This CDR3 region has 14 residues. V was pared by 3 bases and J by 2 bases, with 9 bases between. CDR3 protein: CASSQGRHTDTQYF. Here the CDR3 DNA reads TGTGCCAGCAGCCAGGGGCGGCACACAGATACGCAGTATTTT.

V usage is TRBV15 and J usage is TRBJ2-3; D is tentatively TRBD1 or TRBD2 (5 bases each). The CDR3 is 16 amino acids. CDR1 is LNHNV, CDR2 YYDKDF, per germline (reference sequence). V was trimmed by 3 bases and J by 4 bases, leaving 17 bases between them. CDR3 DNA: TGTGCCACCAGCAGCGAGTTGGGGGTCTTCGCAGATACGCAGTATTTT. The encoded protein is CATSSELGVFADTQYF.

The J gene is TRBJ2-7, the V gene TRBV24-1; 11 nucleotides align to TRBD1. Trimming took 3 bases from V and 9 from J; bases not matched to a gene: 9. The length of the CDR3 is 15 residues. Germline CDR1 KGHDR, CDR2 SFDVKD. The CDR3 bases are TGTGCCACCAGTGATCCGGGACAGGGGGGCCTTCGGCAGTACTTC. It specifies CATSDPGQGGLRQYF.

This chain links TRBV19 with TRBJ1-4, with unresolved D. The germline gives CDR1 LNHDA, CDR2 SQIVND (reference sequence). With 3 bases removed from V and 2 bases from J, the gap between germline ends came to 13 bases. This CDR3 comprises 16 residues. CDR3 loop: CASSIGLSGTNEKLFF. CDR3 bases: TGTGCCAGTAGTATTGGTCTCTCCGGCACTAATGAAAAACTGTTTTTT.

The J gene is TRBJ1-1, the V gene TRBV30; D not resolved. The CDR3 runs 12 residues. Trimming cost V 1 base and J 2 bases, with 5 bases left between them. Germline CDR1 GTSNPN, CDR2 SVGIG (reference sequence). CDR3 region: CAWSDINTEAFF. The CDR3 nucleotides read TGTGCCTGGAGTGACATTAACACTGAAGCTTTCTTT.